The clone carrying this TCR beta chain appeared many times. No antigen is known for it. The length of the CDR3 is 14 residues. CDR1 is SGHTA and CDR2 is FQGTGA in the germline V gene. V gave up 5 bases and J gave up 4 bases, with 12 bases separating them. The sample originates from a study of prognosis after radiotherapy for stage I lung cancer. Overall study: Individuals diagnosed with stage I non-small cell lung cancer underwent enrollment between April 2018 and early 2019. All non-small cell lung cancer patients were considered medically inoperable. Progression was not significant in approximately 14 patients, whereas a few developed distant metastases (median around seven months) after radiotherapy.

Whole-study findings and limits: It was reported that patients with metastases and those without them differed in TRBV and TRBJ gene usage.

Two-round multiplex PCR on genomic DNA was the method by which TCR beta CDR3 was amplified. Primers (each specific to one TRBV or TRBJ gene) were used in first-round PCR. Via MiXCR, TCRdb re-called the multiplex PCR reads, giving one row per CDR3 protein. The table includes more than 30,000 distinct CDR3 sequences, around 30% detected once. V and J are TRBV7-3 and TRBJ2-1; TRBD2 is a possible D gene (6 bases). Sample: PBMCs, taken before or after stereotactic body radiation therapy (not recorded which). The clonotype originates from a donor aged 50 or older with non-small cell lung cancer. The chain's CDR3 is CASSPRAGYNEQFF. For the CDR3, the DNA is TGTGCCAGCAGCCCCCGGGCGGGATACAATGAGCAGTTCTTC.